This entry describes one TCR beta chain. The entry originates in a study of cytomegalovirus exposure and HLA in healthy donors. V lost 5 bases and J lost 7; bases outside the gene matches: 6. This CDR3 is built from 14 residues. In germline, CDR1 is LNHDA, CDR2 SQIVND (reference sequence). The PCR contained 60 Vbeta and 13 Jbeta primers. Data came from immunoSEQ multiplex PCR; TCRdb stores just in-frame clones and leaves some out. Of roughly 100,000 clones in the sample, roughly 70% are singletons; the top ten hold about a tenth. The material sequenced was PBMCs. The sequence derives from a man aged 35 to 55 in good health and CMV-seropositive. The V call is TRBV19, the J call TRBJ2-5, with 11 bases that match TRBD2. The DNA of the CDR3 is TGTGCCAGTAGTCTCACCGGGACTAGCGGGACCCAGTACTTC. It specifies CASSLTGTSGTQYF.